Listed below are T cell receptor beta chains from one sample, sequenced in a study of cytomegalovirus exposure and HLA in healthy donors. Profiling relied on immunoSEQ multiplex PCR, and the TCRdb table lists in-frame clones only, not all of them. This table has fewer than 200,000 clones, more than 75% appearing once. Material: PBMCs. These receptors were taken from a woman in her 30s in good health and CMV-seronegative. The CDR3 runs from the conserved cysteine through the conserved F or W. D genes are given only for firm matches. A row's size may be missing; if present it is once, few, many or a size class.

TRBD2,TRBJ2-1,NA,TRBV10-3,CAIRASLAGGYNEQFF,TGTGCCATCAGGGCGAGTCTAGCGGGGGGCTACAATGAGCAGTTCTTC
NA,TRBJ2-4,NA,TRBV10-3,CATGQAKNIQYF,TGTGCCACCGGACAAGCCAAAAACATTCAGTACTTC
TRBD2,TRBJ2-3,NA,TRBV7-2,CASSYSGGAWDTQYF,TGTGCCAGCAGCTATAGCGGGGGGGCTTGGGATACGCAGTATTTT
TRBD1,TRBJ1-6,NA,TRBV14,CASSQRTGSNSPLHF,TGTGCCAGCAGCCAAAGGACAGGGTCGAATTCACCCCTCCACTTT
NA,TRBJ2-1,NA,TRBV7-9,CASSFSNSLNEQFF,TGTGCCAGCAGCTTTAGTAACAGTCTTAATGAGCAGTTCTTC
TRBD1,TRBJ2-3,NA,TRBV2,CASRGQGGTDTQYF,TGTGCCAGCAGGGGACAGGGAGGTACAGATACGCAGTATTTT
TRBD1,TRBJ2-1,NA,TRBV2,CASINGTGWHEQFF,TGTGCCAGCATTAACGGGACAGGGTGGCATGAGCAGTTCTTC
TRBD2,TRBJ2-5,NA,TRBV18,CASSPTVGLAGFETQYF,TGTGCCAGCTCACCCACTGTTGGACTAGCGGGCTTTGAGACCCAGTACTTC
NA,TRBJ2-3,NA,TRBV4-2,CASSQSRTPPQDTQYF,TGTGCCAGCAGCCAAAGCCGGACTCCACCCCAAGATACGCAGTATTTT
NA,TRBJ2-7,NA,TRBV20-1,CSADKGHEQYF,TGCAGTGCTGACAAGGGGCACGAGCAGTACTTC
TRBD1,TRBJ2-3,once,TRBV7-2,CASSLQGVTTDTQYF,TGTGCCAGCAGCCTTCAGGGGGTGACCACAGATACGCAGTATTTT
NA,TRBJ2-3,NA,TRBV28,CASQDKSTDTQYF,TGTGCCAGCCAGGACAAATCAACAGATACGCAGTATTTT
NA,TRBJ2-3,NA,TRBV2,CASRVQGGADTQYF,TGTGCCAGCAGGGTTCAGGGAGGTGCAGATACGCAGTATTTT